The 25 T cell receptor beta chains below were found in one sample sequenced in a study of regulatory T cells in long-lasting Graves disease. The authors built TCR beta libraries using iRepertoire HTBI primers and Arm-PCR of CDR3 regions. TCRdb independently ran MiXCR on the multiplex PCR reads; one entry per CDR3 protein. The profile covers 300,000 to 350,000 distinct CDR3 sequences, with around 19% appearing a single time and 29% taken by the ten largest. Documented time point: persistent/refractory GD, antithyroid drugs over 5 years with positive TRAb. The TCR library used RNA extracted from PBMCs. The material was peripheral blood mononuclear cells (PBMCs), obtained when the disease was refractory, from a patient treated with antithyroid drugs. These receptors were collected from a female donor with Graves disease.

There are many counts of this clonotype. The chain couples TRBV12-3 or TRBV12-4 to TRBJ2-5; 8 bases align to TRBD2. J lost 4 bases, V lost 6 bases, and 13 bases had no gene match. The CDR3 has 16 amino acids. The CDR3 loop is CASSTQRGLPLETQYF. In nucleotides, the CDR3 is TGTGCCAGCAGCACCCAGCGGGGGTTGCCCCTAGAGACCCAGTACTTC.

Details on this clonotype: This sequence may be a read error, since a much larger clone differs from it by one base. This chain joins TRBV6-2 or TRBV6-3 and TRBJ1-1, with D possibly matching TRBD1 (6 bases). Germline-derived CDR1 and CDR2 are MNHEY and SVGEGT. The CDR3 has 14 amino acids. The CDR3 region is CASSYSGGNTEAYF. DNA of the CDR3: TGTGCCAGCAGTTACTCAGGGGGGAACACTGAAGCTTACTTT.

Ten or more counts support this clonotype. The rearrangement uses TRBV30 and TRBJ1-2, with D possibly being TRBD1 (6 bases). CDR3 size: 14 residues. Germline V gene sequence: CDR1 GTSNPN, CDR2 SVGIG (reference sequence). The germline V and J ends were trimmed by 3 bases and 3 bases, with 14 bases remaining between them. The CDR3 nucleotides are TGTGCCTGGAGGAAACAGGACAGTGACTATGGCTACACCTTC. As protein: CAWRKQDSDYGYTF.

The chain has TRBV24-1 and TRBJ1-2, with D possibly matching TRBD1 (6 bases). V was trimmed by 5 bases and J by 1 base, leaving 13 bases between them. The CDR3 contains 15 residues. Germline loops: CDR1 KGHDR, CDR2 SFDVKD. The CDR3 loop is CATSVRGGVNYGYTF. Written as DNA, the CDR3 is TGTGCCACCAGTGTTAGAGGGGGAGTTAACTATGGCTACACCTTC.

The chain carries TRBV7-8 and TRBJ2-3; TRBD2 aligns across 10 bases. This CDR3 spans 17 amino acids. The J segment lost 5 bases and the V segment lost 0 bases, leaving 8 bases of the junction unmatched. The V gene's germline CDR1 is SGHVS and CDR2 FQNEAQ. The CDR3 DNA reads as TGTGCCAGCAGCTTAGCGCGATATAGCGGGGGGTTAGATACGCAGTATTTT. This encodes CASSLARYSGGLDTQYF.

In its sample, this clonotype was seen many times. The chain employs TRBV5-1 and TRBJ1-4; D possibly corresponds to TRBD1 (5 bases). This CDR3 has 16 residues. Trimming cost V 0 bases and J 5 bases, with 14 bases left between them. Germline V gene data show CDR1 as SGHRS and CDR2 as YFSETQ. In DNA, the CDR3 is TGCGCCAGCAGCTTGGCCGGCCCGGGACGCAATGAAAAACTGTTTTTT. Its translation: CASSLAGPGRNEKLFF.

This clonotype showed up many times. The CDR3 region has the DNA TGCGCCAGCAGCTTGAGACGGCAGCCCCCCTACGAGCAGTACTTC. Translated: CASSLRRQPPYEQYF. The chain uses TRBV5-1 and TRBJ2-7; D is unresolved. The germline V gene has CDR1 SGHRS and CDR2 YFSETQ. The V end lost 1 base, the J end lost 2 bases, and 13 bases lay between the germline ends. The CDR3 has 15 residues.

Worth noting for this clonotype: The likely explanation is a read error, given a far larger clone one base away. This rearrangement joins TRBV2 to TRBJ2-5; tentative D call: TRBD1 (6 bases). The CDR3 has 15 amino acids. The germline V gene has CDR1 SNHLY and CDR2 FYNNEI. The CDR3, as DNA: TGTGCCAGCAGTGGGGGGACATCGGTACAAGAGACCCGGTACTTC. This codes for CASSGGTSVQETRYF.

This chain joins TRBV30 and TRBJ1-1; D not resolved. The CDR3 loop spans 15 amino acids. CDR1 is GTSNPN and CDR2 is SVGIG in the germline V gene (reference sequence). V was pared by 0 bases and J by 1 base, with 12 bases between. The CDR3 protein is CAWSVYGSQNTEAFF. The CDR3 coding sequence is TGTGCCTGGAGTGTATACGGAAGCCAGAACACTGAAGCTTTCTTT.

The V call is TRBV20-1, the J call TRBJ1-1; D remains ambiguous. The germline V gene encodes CDR1 DFQATT and CDR2 SNEGSKA (reference sequence). This CDR3 contains 10 residues. CDR3 sequence reads: CSVRAREAFF. The CDR3 region has the DNA TGCAGCGTGAGGGCGAGGGAAGCTTTCTTT.

This clonotype was recorded many times. The chain uses TRBV11-2 and TRBJ2-5; 9 nucleotides line up with TRBD2. In germline, CDR1 is SGHAT, CDR2 FQNNGV. The CDR3 loop spans 16 amino acids. With V trimmed by 0 bases and J by 6 bases, 8 bases remained unmatched. The CDR3 DNA reads as TGTGCCAGCAGCTTAGATTTCCTAGCGGGAAGCAAGACCCAGTACTTC. It codes for CASSLDFLAGSKTQYF.

This clonotype was counted ten times or more. The rearrangement joins TRBV14 to TRBJ2-5; D remains unclear. Germline loops: CDR1 SGHDN, CDR2 FVKESK. This CDR3 has 11 residues. Deletions cut 3 bases from V and 3 bases from J, with 2 bases between. The CDR3 here is CASSHKETQYF. CDR3 sequence (DNA): TGTGCCAGCAGCCACAAAGAGACCCAGTACTTC.

The gene calls are TRBV6-1 and TRBJ2-7; TRBD1 aligns across 9 bases. Germline V gene lookup returns CDR1 MNHNS and CDR2 SASEGT. The CDR3 sequence is 17 residues long. The J segment lost 2 bases and the V segment lost 5 bases, leaving 13 bases of the junction unmatched. CDR3 amino acids: CASSKNRQGVKTYEQYF. The CDR3 bases are TGTGCCAGCAGTAAAAACCGACAGGGGGTAAAAACCTACGAGCAGTACTTC.

This clonotype was observed many times. A junction end diverges from the germline sequence, so it may reflect a read error. This chain links TRBV7-2 with TRBJ1-2, with 10 bases fitting TRBD1. The CDR3 is 16 amino acids. The germline V gene has CDR1 SGHTA and CDR2 FQGNSA. The chain's CDR3 is CASSLAGGTGVGGYTF. DNA of the CDR3: TGTGCCAGCAGCCTAGCAGGGGGGACAGGGGTAGGGGGCTACACCTTC.

This clonotype showed up just a few times. The chain carries TRBV12-3 or TRBV12-4 and TRBJ2-6; maybe TRBD1 (6 bases). This CDR3 contains 18 residues. V lost 3 bases and J lost 0, with 15 bases in between. CDR3: CASSFDARGASGANVLTF. The CDR3 DNA follows: TGTGCCAGCAGTTTTGACGCCAGGGGAGCCTCTGGGGCCAACGTCCTGACTTTC.

The chain uses TRBV7-9 and TRBJ1-2, with D possibly TRBD1 on 5 matching bases. The CDR3 runs to 15 residues. Trimming left V 5 bases short and J 6 bases short, with 19 bases between. Germline CDR1 reads SEHNR; CDR2 reads FQNEAQ (reference sequence). For the CDR3, the DNA is TGTGCCAGCAGCGATATACAGGAAATGTACGATGGCTACACCTTC. This translates into CASSDIQEMYDGYTF.

This clonotype showed up just a few times. In nucleotides, the CDR3 is TGCAGTGCTTTCCCGGGACTAGCGGGAGGGCGGGTCACCGGGGAGCTGTTTTTT. Amino acid sequence: CSAFPGLAGGRVTGELFF. This chain connects TRBV20-1 to TRBJ2-2; TRBD2 matches at 16 bases. Germline V gene sequence: CDR1 DFQATT, CDR2 SNEGSKA (reference sequence). The CDR3 length is 18 residues. The V segment lost 5 bases and the J segment 4 bases; nucleotides outside the gene matches: 10.

This clonotype occurred a few times. This chain uses TRBV6-2 or TRBV6-3 with TRBJ1-1; 8 bases fit TRBD1. Germline CDR1 MNHEY, CDR2 SVGEGT. This CDR3 is built from 15 residues. V dropped 7 bases and J dropped 2; count of bases not matched to a gene: 9. The CDR3 is CASTPTRGLNTEAFF. Written as DNA, the CDR3 is TGTGCCAGCACCCCCACCAGGGGGCTAAACACTGAAGCTTTCTTT.

The chain uses TRBV28 and TRBJ1-5; D call uncertain. Per germline, CDR1 MDHEN and CDR2 SYDVKM. The V and J ends lost 2 bases and 7 bases respectively, with 6 bases between them. There are 12 residues in the CDR3. The CDR3 nucleotides read TGTGCCAGCAGTTTAGCCACCCAGCCCCAGCATTTT. Residues: CASSLATQPQHF. The full variable domain, with the rest looked up from reference TRBV28 and TRBJ1-5, is DVKVTQSSRYLVKRTGEKVFLECVQDMDHENMFWYRQDPGLGLRLIYFSYDVKMKEKGDIPEGYSVSREKKERFSLILESASTNQTSMYLCASSLATQPQHFGDGTRLSIL.

This clonotype has more than one count but fewer than ten. This chain links TRBV3-1 with TRBJ2-7; the D gene is possibly TRBD1 (5 bases). CDR3 length: 13 amino acids. The ends were cut back, 2 bases at V and 5 bases at J, with 10 bases in the middle. Germline assignment: CDR1 LGHDT and CDR2 YNNKEL (reference sequence). The CDR3 is CASSQLRQNEQYF. The CDR3 DNA follows: TGTGCCAGCAGCCAACTTCGACAGAACGAGCAGTACTTC.

This clonotype was detected many times. The V call is TRBV30, the J call TRBJ1-4, with 9 bases identical to TRBD1. The CDR3 covers 12 residues. Germline V gene lookup returns CDR1 GTSNPN and CDR2 SVGIG (reference sequence). Trimming removed 8 bases from V and 6 bases from J; junction bases left unmatched: 4. CDR3 sequence reads: CAGWDRDEKLFF. In nucleotides, the CDR3 is TGTGCCGGCTGGGACAGGGATGAAAAACTGTTTTTT.

This clonotype came up a few times. The chain combines TRBV9 with TRBJ1-1; D is perhaps TRBD1 (6 bases). V lost 3 bases and J 5 bases, leaving 14 bases between the germline ends. Germline-derived CDR1 and CDR2 are SGDLS and YYNGEE. The CDR3 extends over 14 amino acids. CDR3 DNA sequence: TGTGCCAGCAGCGCCCGACAGGTGGGGACTGAAGCTTTCTTT. Encoded protein: CASSARQVGTEAFF.

The chain uses TRBV20-1 and TRBJ1-3; possible D gene TRBD1, 6 bases. This CDR3 has 17 amino acids. Per germline, CDR1 DFQATT and CDR2 SNEGSKA (reference sequence). V shed 3 bases and J shed 0 bases, with 18 bases lying between them. Here the CDR3 reads CSARAGDRLLSGNTIYF. In nucleotides, the CDR3 is TGCAGTGCTAGGGCTGGAGACAGGCTACTCTCTGGAAACACCATATATTTT.

The J gene is TRBJ2-7, the V gene TRBV5-1, with D maybe TRBD1 (6 bases). Trimming left V 4 bases short and J 3 bases short, with 11 bases between. CDR3 length: 13 residues. The V gene's germline CDR1 is SGHRS and CDR2 YFSETQ. The CDR3 nucleotides are TGCGCCAGCAGCGAACAGGGTCACTACGAGCAGTACTTC. It is translated as CASSEQGHYEQYF.

This clonotype was detected ten times or more. The chain employs TRBV24-1 and TRBJ2-5; TRBD1 might be the D (6 bases). The CDR3 is 15 residues long. From germline, CDR1 is KGHDR and CDR2 SFDVKD. V was trimmed by 7 bases and J by 3 bases, leaving 17 bases between them. The CDR3 coding sequence is TGTGCCACCAGCGATCGCACCACAGGGAAAGAGACCCAGTACTTC. This sequence encodes CATSDRTTGKETQYF.